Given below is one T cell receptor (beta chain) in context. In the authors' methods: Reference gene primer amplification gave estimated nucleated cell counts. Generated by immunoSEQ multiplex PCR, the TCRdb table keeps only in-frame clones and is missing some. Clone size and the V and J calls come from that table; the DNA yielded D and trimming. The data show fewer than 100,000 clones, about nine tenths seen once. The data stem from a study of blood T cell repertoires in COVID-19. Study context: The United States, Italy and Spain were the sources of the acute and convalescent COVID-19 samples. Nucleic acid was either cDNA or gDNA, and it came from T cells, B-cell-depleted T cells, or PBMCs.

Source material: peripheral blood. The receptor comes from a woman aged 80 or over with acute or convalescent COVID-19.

DNA for the CDR3: TGTGCCAGCAGCTGGACAGGGTCGGCCTACGAGCAGTACTTC. It is translated as CASSWTGSAYEQYF. V and J are TRBV11-2 and TRBJ2-7, with 8 nucleotides matching TRBD1. CDR3 length: 14 amino acids. V shed 4 bases and J 2 bases; nucleotides not matched to a gene: 4. The germline CDR1 and CDR2 sequences are SGHAT and FQNNGV.